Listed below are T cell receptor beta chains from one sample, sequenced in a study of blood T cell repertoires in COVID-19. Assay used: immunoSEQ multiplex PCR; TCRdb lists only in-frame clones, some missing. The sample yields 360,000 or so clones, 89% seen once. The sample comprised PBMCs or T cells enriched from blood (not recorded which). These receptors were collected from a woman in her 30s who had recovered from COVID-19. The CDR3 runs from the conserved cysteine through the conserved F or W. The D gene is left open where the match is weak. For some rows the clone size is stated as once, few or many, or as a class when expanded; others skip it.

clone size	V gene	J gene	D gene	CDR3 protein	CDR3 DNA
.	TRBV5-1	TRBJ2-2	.	CASSLLQTNTGELFF	TGCGCCAGCAGCTTGTTACAGACGAACACCGGGGAGCTGTTTTTT
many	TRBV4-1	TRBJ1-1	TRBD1	CASSHSQGLSEAFF	TGCGCCAGCAGCCATTCACAGGGGTTGAGTGAAGCTTTCTTT
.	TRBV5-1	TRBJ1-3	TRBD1	CASSLAGTGGIVSGNTIYF	TGCGCCAGCAGCTTGGCCGGGACAGGGGGGATTGTCTCTGGAAACACCATATATTTT
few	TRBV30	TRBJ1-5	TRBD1	CAWSRDRGNQPQHF	TGTGCCTGGAGTAGGGACAGGGGCAATCAGCCCCAGCATTTT
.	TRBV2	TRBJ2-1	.	CASSVSGPINEQFF	TGTGCCAGCAGTGTAAGCGGCCCCATCAATGAGCAGTTCTTC
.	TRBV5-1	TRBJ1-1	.	CASSTAGTRNTEAFF	TGCGCCAGCAGCACTGCCGGGACAAGGAACACTGAAGCTTTCTTT
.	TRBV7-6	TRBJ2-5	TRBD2	CASSALTSGYNQETQYF	TGTGCCAGCAGCGCCCTGACTAGCGGGTACAACCAAGAGACCCAGTACTTC
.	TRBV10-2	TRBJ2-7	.	CASSERGSYEQYF	TGCGCCAGCAGTGAGCGGGGGTCCTACGAGCAGTACTTC
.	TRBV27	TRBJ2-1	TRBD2	CASTPRRLAGGSSYNEQFF	TGTGCCAGCACCCCTAGGAGACTAGCGGGGGGGAGCTCCTACAATGAGCAGTTCTTC
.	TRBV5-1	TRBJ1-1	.	CASSLGPMTRDFFSEAFF	TGCGCCAGCAGCCTCGGCCCCATGACCCGGGACTTCTTCAGTGAAGCTTTCTTT
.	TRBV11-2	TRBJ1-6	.	CASSLDMNRGSYNSPLHF	TGTGCCAGCAGCTTAGATATGAACAGAGGGTCCTATAATTCACCCCTCCACTTT
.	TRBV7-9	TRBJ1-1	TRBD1	CASSLRQGATEAFF	TGTGCCAGCAGCTTACGACAGGGGGCCACTGAAGCTTTCTTT
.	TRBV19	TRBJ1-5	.	CASSRHTRIRQPQHF	TGTGCCAGTAGTAGGCACACCAGGATAAGACAGCCCCAGCATTTT
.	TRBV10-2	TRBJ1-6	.	CARSNGGDRQIVNSPLHF	TGCGCCAGGAGTAATGGCGGGGACCGACAGATCGTTAATTCACCCCTCCACTTT
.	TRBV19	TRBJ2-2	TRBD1	CASSTGTGNTGELFF	TGTGCCAGTAGTACGGGGACAGGTAACACCGGGGAGCTGTTTTTT
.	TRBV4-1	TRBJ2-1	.	CASSQDRRGDEQFF	TGCGCCAGCAGCCAAGATCGTAGGGGCGATGAGCAGTTCTTC
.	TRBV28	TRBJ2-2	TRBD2	CASGTSVSGELFF	TGTGCCAGCGGGACTAGCGTCTCCGGGGAGCTGTTTTTT
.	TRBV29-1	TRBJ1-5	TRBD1	CSVVGQPNQPQHF	TGCAGCGTGGTGGGACAGCCTAATCAGCCCCAGCATTTT
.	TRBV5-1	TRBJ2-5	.	CASSAAGGETQYF	TGCGCCAGCAGCGCGGCGGGCGGGGAGACCCAGTACTTC
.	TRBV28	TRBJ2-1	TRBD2	CASSRAGGRYYNEQFF	TGTGCCAGCAGTCGAGCGGGAGGCCGATACTACAATGAGCAGTTCTTC
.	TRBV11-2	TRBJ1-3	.	CASSRWRPGNTIYF	TGTGCCAGCAGCCGATGGAGGCCTGGAAACACCATATATTTT
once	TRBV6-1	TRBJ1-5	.	CASSEESVQPQHF	TGTGCCAGCAGTGAAGAGAGTGTTCAGCCCCAGCATTTT
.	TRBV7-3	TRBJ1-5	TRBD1	CASSYRQGGGQPQHF	TGTGCCAGCAGCTATAGACAGGGGGGCGGTCAGCCCCAGCATTTT
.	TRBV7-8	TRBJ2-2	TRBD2	CASSWGLADNTGELFF	TGTGCCAGCAGCTGGGGACTAGCGGATAACACCGGGGAGCTGTTTTTT
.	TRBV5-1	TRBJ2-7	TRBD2	CASSLGGHPGLERYEQYF	TGCGCCAGCAGCTTGGGGGGGCACCCGGGACTAGAAAGATACGAGCAGTACTTC
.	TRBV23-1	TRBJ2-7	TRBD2	CASSLGGRAPYEQYF	TGCGCCAGCAGTCTAGGTGGGAGGGCACCCTACGAGCAGTACTTC
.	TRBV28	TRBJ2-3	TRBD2	CASRPSGSAAYTQYF	TGTGCCAGCAGACCTAGCGGGTCCGCAGCCTATACGCAGTATTTT
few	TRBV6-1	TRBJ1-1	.	CASSEFAEAFF	TGTGCCAGCAGTGAATTCGCTGAAGCTTTCTTT
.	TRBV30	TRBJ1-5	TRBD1	CAWSPGRGHGQPQHF	TGTGCCTGGAGCCCTGGCAGGGGGCACGGTCAGCCCCAGCATTTT